This passage covers 18 T cell receptor beta chains from one sample sequenced in a study of blood T cell repertoires in COVID-19. TCRdb's copy holds only in-frame clones and misses some; the assay was immunoSEQ multiplex PCR. The sample holds about 270,000 clones, more than 75% seen once. Material: peripheral blood. The source of these receptors is a man aged 40-50 years with active or convalescent COVID-19.

This clone was observed a handful of times. This chain uses TRBV19 with TRBJ1-2, with 9 bases fitting TRBD1. CDR1 and CDR2 (germline): LNHDA, SQIVND (reference sequence). This CDR3 comprises 15 residues. J lost 4 bases, V lost 3 bases, and 6 bases had no gene match. The CDR3 DNA follows: TGTGCCAGTAGTATCGGACAGGGGACCGGCTATGGCTACACCTTC. Translated: CASSIGQGTGYGYTF.

The CDR3 coding sequence is TGTGCCAGCAGTTTACGGGGGAACTATGGCTACACCTTC. This gives the protein CASSLRGNYGYTF. The rearrangement joins TRBV28 to TRBJ1-2; D might be TRBD1 (5 bases). V lost 2 bases and J 2 bases, leaving 6 bases between the germline ends. CDR1 and CDR2 from the germline V gene are MDHEN and SYDVKM. CDR3 length equals 13 residues.

This rearrangement joins TRBV9 to TRBJ2-1, with D possibly being TRBD2 (7 bases). The V gene lost 3 bases and the J gene lost 4 bases, with 17 bases spanning the gap. Per the germline V gene, CDR1 is SGDLS and CDR2 is YYNGEE. The CDR3 is made up of 16 amino acids. The CDR3 region has the DNA TGTGCCAGCAGCGCCAGTAGGCGGGGGCCTTACAATGAGCAGTTCTTC. It encodes CASSASRRGPYNEQFF.

This chain joins TRBV5-6 and TRBJ2-3, with D possibly being TRBD2 (6 bases). The V gene lost 4 bases and the J gene lost 10 bases, with 16 bases spanning the gap. There are 13 residues in the CDR3. Germline values: CDR1 SGHDT, CDR2 YYEEEE. CDR3 coding DNA: TGTGCCAGCAGCCCAAGTCCGGGACTGCCGCAGTATTTT. This gives the protein CASSPSPGLPQYF.

This clone was seen once. The genes are TRBV3-1 (or the pseudogene TRBV3-2) and TRBJ2-5; TRBD1 matches 7 bases. CDR1 is LGHDT, CDR2 YNNKEL, per germline (reference sequence). V trimming: 4 bases; J trimming: 5 bases; junction bases outside the gene matches: 7. This CDR3 comprises 14 residues. Here the CDR3 DNA reads TGTGCCAGCAGCCTGACGACAGGGACGGAGACCCAGTACTTC. Translation gives CASSLTTGTETQYF.

Only one count was recorded for this clone. V and J are TRBV3-1 (or the pseudogene TRBV3-2) and TRBJ2-5; 7 bases match TRBD1. The CDR3 has 16 amino acids. CDR1 is LGHDT, CDR2 YNNKEL, per germline (reference sequence). V shed 4 bases and J 7 bases; nucleotides not matched to a gene: 15. CDR3 loop: CASSPPGTANRGTQYF. The DNA for the CDR3 is TGTGCCAGCAGCCCTCCGGGGACAGCCAATCGGGGGACCCAGTACTTC.

This clone is a singleton in its sample. V usage is TRBV7-9 and J usage is TRBJ1-1; D not certain. The V and J ends lost 5 bases and 8 bases respectively, with 15 bases between them. The CDR3 sequence is 13 residues long. Per germline, CDR1 SEHNR and CDR2 FQNEAQ (reference sequence). The CDR3 DNA reads as TGTGCCAGCAGCAAGGACGAGGGTTTAGAAGCTTTCTTT. This translates into CASSKDEGLEAFF.

The rearrangement links TRBV20-1 to TRBJ2-7; 8 bases are a match to TRBD2. Germline V gene sequence: CDR1 DFQATT, CDR2 SNEGSKA (reference sequence). The V segment lost 3 bases and the J segment 7 bases; nucleotides outside the gene matches: 11. The CDR3 runs 14 residues. CDR3 DNA: TGCAGTGCTAGTCTCCAGCGGGAGAGTAGGGAGCAGTACTTC. Amino acid sequence: CSASLQRESREQYF.

This sequence joins TRBV7-9 and TRBJ2-5; 14 bases align to TRBD2. After removal of 5 bases from V and 0 bases from J, the junction contained 5 bases not matched to a gene. From germline, CDR1 is SEHNR and CDR2 FQNEAQ (reference sequence). This CDR3 is built from 17 residues. The CDR3 DNA reads as TGTGCCAGCAGCCAAAGACTAGCGGGAGGGTACCAAGAGACCCAGTACTTC. As protein: CASSQRLAGGYQETQYF.

This chain uses TRBV6-5 with TRBJ2-5; 8 bases are a match to TRBD1. CDR1 and CDR2 (germline): MNHEY, SVGAGI. This CDR3 is built from 13 residues. Losses at the gene ends were 8 bases for V and 4 bases for J; bases not matched to a gene: 6. The CDR3 reads CASGPTGGETQYF. As DNA, the CDR3 is TGTGCCAGCGGCCCCACAGGGGGAGAGACCCAGTACTTC.

The chain employs TRBV15 and TRBJ2-1, with TRBD1 identical over 9 bases. CDR3 length equals 16 residues. The V segment lost 3 bases and the J segment 7 bases; nucleotides outside the gene matches: 10. CDR1 and CDR2 (germline): LNHNV, YYDKDF (reference sequence). Here the CDR3 DNA reads TGTGCCACCAGCAGCGGGACAGGGAGTAGTGGGAATGAGCAGTTCTTC. This encodes CATSSGTGSSGNEQFF.

The chain links TRBV6-5 to TRBJ2-1; possibly TRBD2 for D (5 bases). The CDR3 loop spans 14 amino acids. The V and J ends lost 8 bases and 3 bases respectively, with 14 bases between them. CDR1 and CDR2 (germline): MNHEY, SVGAGI. The CDR3 reads CASGAERYYNEQFF. The CDR3, as DNA: TGTGCCAGCGGAGCGGAGCGTTACTACAATGAGCAGTTCTTC.

This clone is a singleton in its sample. The rearrangement uses TRBV2 and TRBJ1-5; D possibly corresponds to TRBD1 (5 bases). The CDR3 has 13 residues. In germline, CDR1 is SNHLY, CDR2 FYNNEI. The V gene lost 6 bases and the J gene lost 3 bases, with 9 bases spanning the gap. The DNA for the CDR3 is TGTGCCAGCAGGGCACAGGACAATCAGCCCCAGCATTTT. Translating gives CASRAQDNQPQHF.

The CDR3 DNA follows: TGTGCCAGCAGCGTGACAGGGTATGCTAATGAAAAACTGTTTTTT. Residues: CASSVTGYANEKLFF. The V call is TRBV28, the J call TRBJ1-4, with 7 bases that match TRBD1. The CDR3 consists of 15 residues. The germline V gene encodes CDR1 MDHEN and CDR2 SYDVKM. V lost 6 bases and J lost 3; bases outside the gene matches: 7.

Only one count was recorded for this clone. This chain links TRBV29-1 with TRBJ1-2; D ambiguous. Between the trimmed V and J ends, which lost 4 bases and 7 bases, there was a span of 13 bases. The CDR3 is made up of 12 amino acids. In germline, CDR1 is SQVTM, CDR2 ANQGSEA. For the CDR3, the DNA is TGCAGCGTTGGTGTGGGGAGTGGTGGCTACACCTTC. Translated, it gives CSVGVGSGGYTF.

The chain uses TRBV12-5 and TRBJ1-1, with D unresolved. Germline V gives CDR1 LGHNT, CDR2 FRNRAP. Trimming took 7 bases from V and 1 from J, leaving 10 bases between them. The length of the CDR3 is 13 residues. CDR3 amino acids: CASAPSQNTEAFF. The CDR3 DNA follows: TGTGCTAGTGCCCCAAGCCAGAACACTGAAGCTTTCTTT.

The chain joins TRBV5-1 to TRBJ1-1; D might be TRBD1 (6 bases). The CDR3 is made up of 15 amino acids. The germline V gene encodes CDR1 SGHRS and CDR2 YFSETQ. The ends were cut back, 0 bases at V and 2 bases at J, with 11 bases in the middle. The CDR3 nucleotides read TGCGCCAGCAGCTTGGTGGGGGGGCAAAACACTGAAGCTTTCTTT. Protein: CASSLVGGQNTEAFF.

The chain links TRBV7-9 to TRBJ2-7, with D possibly matching TRBD2 (5 bases). Looked up from germline, CDR1 is SEHNR and CDR2 is FQNEAQ (reference sequence). V shed 7 bases and J shed 3 bases, with 10 bases lying between them. The length of the CDR3 is 12 residues. The CDR3 DNA is TGTGCCAGCAACCGGGGAAGCTACGAGCAGTACTTC. It is translated as CASNRGSYEQYF.